The source of this TCR beta chain is a study of T cells after yellow fever vaccination. Study-level findings and limits: Clones from primary vaccination mostly reappeared after the booster (around 96% CD4, over 85% CD8).

This clonotype was counted many times. As yet, its antigen is unknown. The germline V gene encodes CDR1 SGHNT and CDR2 YYREEE (reference sequence). Trimming pared 0 bases from V and 4 bases from J, leaving 7 bases between. The length of the CDR3 is 13 residues. Researchers made TCR cDNA using 5'RACE template switching, and this step added a universal primer site and UMIs. Using its own MiXCR run on the 5' RACE reads, TCRdb lists one record per CDR3 protein. The table shows 250,000 or so distinct CDR3 sequences, with around 3.5% occurring only once. This TCR was sampled from a man younger than 35 who received the YFV17D yellow fever vaccine. The chain is built from TRBV5-4 and TRBJ1-2; D remains unclear. The specimen was PBMCs, collected 15 days after the yellow fever booster vaccination. Here the CDR3 DNA reads TGTGCCAGCAGCTTGGGCGTAAGCTATGGCTACACCTTC. Protein: CASSLGVSYGYTF.